This T cell receptor beta chain was found in a study of T-cell reconstitution after alpha-beta-depleted transplantation in children. Concerning this clonotype: Its matching antigen is unknown.

Findings and caveats of the study: At around two months after transplant, the alpha-beta T cells were reportedly derived from several hundred expanded clones that came from non-depleted graft cells.

CDR1 and CDR2 from the germline V gene are MNHEY and SVGEGT. The CDR3 contains 14 residues. V dropped 7 bases and J dropped 5; count of bases not matched to a gene: 8. Molecular barcoding with unique molecular identifiers was used for the TCRbeta library. TCRdb analysed the PCR reads with MiXCR anew, one entry per CDR3 protein. Here the sample spans approximately 980,000 distinct CDR3 sequences, about 30% being singletons. This sequence joins TRBV6-2 or TRBV6-3 and TRBJ2-5; 9 nucleotides match TRBD1. The source of this sequence is a boy under two years old who had a stem cell transplant for SCID, so the T cells may come from the graft donor. Sequences were derived from PBMCs, mostly from graft donor cells, sampled 360 days after TCRalphabeta/CD19-depleted stem cell transplant. CDR3 DNA sequence: TGTGCCAGCACCTGGGACAGGGCGTTGGAGACCCAGTACTTC. This encodes CASTWDRALETQYF.